This T cell receptor beta chain was captured in a study of cytomegalovirus exposure and HLA in healthy donors. With 60 Vbeta and 13 Jbeta primers, the PCR was carried out. Assay used: immunoSEQ multiplex PCR; TCRdb lists only in-frame clones, some missing. Of 250,000 to 350,000 clones in the sample, roughly 90% were seen once. Between the trimmed V and J ends, which lost 0 bases and 5 bases, there was a span of 5 bases. The CDR3 extends over 13 amino acids. Germline assignment: CDR1 MNHEY and CDR2 SMNVEV (reference sequence). This TCR derives from a middle-aged man in good health and CMV-seropositive. The sequenced material came from PBMCs. The chain employs TRBV27 and TRBJ1-5; D remains unclear. The CDR3 loop is CASSLSRDQPQHF. In DNA, the CDR3 is TGTGCCAGCAGTTTATCCCGGGATCAGCCCCAGCATTTT.